A single sample is the source of the 14 T cell receptor beta chains below, sequenced in a study of T-cell reconstitution after alpha-beta-depleted transplantation in children. The TCRbeta library incorporated unique molecular identifiers. MiXCR, applied by TCRdb to the PCR reads, yields one record per CDR3 protein. The sample records about 870,000 distinct CDR3 sequences, around 17% being singletons. The sample here was PBMCs, mostly from graft donor cells, taken 360 days after TCRalphabeta/CD19-depleted stem cell transplant. These receptors were taken from a male patient younger than 18 who had a stem cell transplant for acute lymphoblastic leukemia, so the T cells may come from the graft donor.

This clonotype has a handful of counts. J is TRBJ2-1 and V is TRBV11-2, with D maybe TRBD1 (6 bases). The CDR3 is 17 residues long. The V end was cut by 5 bases, the J end by 0 bases, with 17 bases between. CDR1 and CDR2 from the germline V gene are SGHAT and FQNNGV. CDR3 residues: CASSHYVGQHSYNEQFF. Here the CDR3 DNA reads TGTGCCAGCAGCCATTATGTCGGACAGCACTCCTACAATGAGCAGTTCTTC.

V gene TRBV7-3 combines with J gene TRBJ1-2, with TRBD1 identical over 8 bases. Unmatched junction bases numbered 11, after V lost 5 bases and J lost 6 bases. The CDR3 extends over 15 amino acids. Germline V gene sequence: CDR1 SGHTA, CDR2 FQGTGA. The CDR3 DNA follows: TGTGCCAGCAGCGTAAGGGCGGACAGGGCGGATGGCTACACCTTC. Amino acids: CASSVRADRADGYTF.

This clonotype was seen a handful of times. The rearrangement links TRBV29-1 to TRBJ2-7, with 7 bases lining up with TRBD2. Germline CDR1 SQVTM, CDR2 ANQGSEA. After removal of 3 bases from V and 3 bases from J, the junction contained 8 bases not matched to a gene. CDR3 size: 14 residues. CDR3 DNA sequence: TGCAGCGTTGACAACACCGGGGGGAGCTACGAGCAGTACTTC. This translates into CSVDNTGGSYEQYF.

This chain connects TRBV29-1 to TRBJ2-1; 8 bases are a match to TRBD2. Unmatched junction bases numbered 7, after V lost 6 bases and J lost 6 bases. Germline lookup yields CDR1 SQVTM and CDR2 ANQGSEA. The CDR3 is 13 amino acids. CDR3: CSVEREWGNEQFF. Here the CDR3 DNA reads TGCAGCGTCGAGCGGGAGTGGGGCAATGAGCAGTTCTTC.

The rearrangement joins TRBV5-1 to TRBJ2-6; the D is unclear. The germline gives CDR1 SGHRS, CDR2 YFSETQ. The CDR3 runs 15 residues. The V and J ends lost 4 bases and 0 bases respectively, with 8 bases between them. CDR3 in DNA: TGCGCCAGCAGCAGTCACAACTCTGGGGCCAACGTCCTGACTTTC. Translated: CASSSHNSGANVLTF.

The J gene is TRBJ2-2, the V gene TRBV27; D unclear. V was trimmed by 2 bases and J by 4 bases, leaving 14 bases between them. CDR3 length equals 16 residues. Germline CDR1 is MNHEY and CDR2 is SMNVEV (reference sequence). The DNA of the CDR3 is TGTGCCAGCAGTTTAGTTGGCCACTACACCACCGGGGAGCTGTTTTTT. Translating it yields CASSLVGHYTTGELFF.

This clonotype was recorded a few times. The V call is TRBV14, the J call TRBJ2-5, with D possibly being TRBD1 (6 bases). V was trimmed by 1 base and J by 6 bases, leaving 18 bases between them. The CDR3 is 16 amino acids. Per germline, CDR1 SGHDN and CDR2 FVKESK. The CDR3 DNA reads TGTGCCAGCAGCCAAGTTGGGGGCTCAGGGCAGAAGACCCAGTACTTC. Residues: CASSQVGGSGQKTQYF.

The genes are TRBV5-1 and TRBJ2-2; tentatively, D is TRBD1 (6 bases). The ends were cut back, 4 bases at V and 4 bases at J, with 8 bases in the middle. This CDR3 region has 13 residues. CDR1 is SGHRS and CDR2 is YFSETQ in the germline V gene. The DNA of the CDR3 is TGCGCCAGCAGCAGGGACATCACCGGGGAGCTGTTTTTT. It translates to CASSRDITGELFF.

The chain links TRBV15 to TRBJ2-7, with D perhaps given as TRBD1 or TRBD2 (6 bases each). V was cut by 1 base and J by 3 bases, with 19 bases left in between. Germline V CDR1 and CDR2: LNHNV, YYDKDF (reference sequence). The CDR3 loop spans 17 amino acids. CDR3 DNA: TGTGCCACCAGCAGAGTGCCTCGGGGGCAAGGAAACTACGAGCAGTACTTC. Its translation is CATSRVPRGQGNYEQYF.

This clonotype was counted between two and nine times. The J gene is TRBJ2-5, the V gene TRBV18; 12 positions match TRBD2. The CDR3 contains 16 residues. V lost 6 bases and J lost 5; bases outside the gene matches: 10. Per the germline V gene, CDR1 is KGHSH and CDR2 is LQKENI. The CDR3 DNA reads TGTGCCAGCTCGCCCGAGACTAGCGGGAGTATGGAGACCCAGTACTTC. This translates into CASSPETSGSMETQYF.

This clonotype was seen a handful of times. The chain couples TRBV10-3 to TRBJ2-5; 10 bases match TRBD2. J gave up 3 bases and V 10 bases, and 14 bases lay outside the gene matches. The CDR3 has 16 amino acids. In germline, CDR1 is ENHRY, CDR2 SYGVKD. The CDR3 DNA reads TGTGCCACGGCGAAAGTAGCGGGAGGAATAGAAGAGACCCAGTACTTC. This gives the protein CATAKVAGGIEETQYF.

V and J are TRBV2 and TRBJ2-7; unclear D gene. The CDR3 covers 11 residues. V was clipped by 7 bases and J by 1 base, with 5 bases between them. CDR1 is SNHLY, CDR2 FYNNEI, per germline. This CDR3 reads CASNLSYEQYF. The CDR3 coding sequence is TGTGCCAGCAACCTATCCTACGAGCAGTACTTC.

This clonotype was found many times. V gene TRBV21-1 combines with J gene TRBJ2-1; the D call TRBD1 from the table was never checked on the DNA. TRBV21-1 is noted as a pseudogene. The CDR3 has 17 amino acids. This CDR3 is CASSIEPWTGPGNEQFF. CDR3 in DNA: TGTGCCAGCAGCATTGAACCGTGGACAGGCCCTGGGAATGAGCAGTTCTTC.

The CDR3: CSASRDRVVYEQYF. CDR3 coding DNA: TGCAGTGCTAGCCGGGACAGGGTAGTCTACGAGCAGTACTTC. This chain connects TRBV20-1 to TRBJ2-7; TRBD1 agrees at 9 bases. Per the germline V gene, CDR1 is DFQATT and CDR2 is SNEGSKA (reference sequence). V shed 3 bases, J shed 3 bases, and the junction held 6 bases outside the gene matches. The CDR3 is 14 residues long.